Below are 20 T cell receptor beta chains sequenced from a single sample in a study of T-cell reconstitution after alpha-beta-depleted transplantation in children. The TCRbeta library incorporated unique molecular identifiers. TCRdb re-called the PCR reads through MiXCR, storing one row per CDR3 protein. The table shows approximately 510,000 distinct CDR3 sequences, with approximately 16% occurring only once. This material consisted of PBMCs from the stem cell graft donor, taken from the stem cell graft. The receptors shown here come from a human donor who donated a stem cell graft to a child with acute lymphoblastic leukemia.

The chain employs TRBV7-6 and TRBJ1-5; 7 bases agree with TRBD1. J gave up 5 bases and V 5 bases, and 9 bases lay outside the gene matches. Germline CDR1 and CDR2: SGHVS and FNYEAQ. CDR3 size: 15 residues. CDR3 loop: CASSLGTEYHQPQHF. In DNA form, the CDR3 reads TGTGCCAGCAGCCTCGGGACAGAATACCATCAGCCCCAGCATTTT.

The sample holds a few counts of this clonotype. The rearrangement links TRBV20-1 to TRBJ1-5; D is undetermined. CDR1 and CDR2 (germline): DFQATT, SNEGSKA (reference sequence). CDR3 length equals 12 residues. Trimming cost V 7 bases and J 4 bases, with 11 bases left between them. This CDR3 reads CSVSDRNQPQHF. CDR3 nucleotide sequence: TGCAGTGTTTCGGACCGTAATCAGCCCCAGCATTTT.

This clonotype has only a few counts. This sequence joins TRBV5-6 and TRBJ2-7; the D is unclear. V dropped 0 bases and J dropped 1 base, with 11 bases sitting between them. Germline V gives CDR1 SGHDT, CDR2 YYEEEE. The CDR3 has 15 amino acids. This chain's CDR3 is CASSLGTHGSYEQYF. DNA for the CDR3: TGTGCCAGCAGCTTGGGAACTCACGGATCCTACGAGCAGTACTTC. Filled out from reference TRBV5-6 and TRBJ2-7, the complete variable domain reads DAGVTQSPTHLIKTRGQQVTLRCSPKSGHDTVSWYQQALGQGPQFIFQYYEEEERQRGNFPDRFSGHQFPNYSSELNVNALLLGDSALYLCASSLGTHGSYEQYFGPGTRLTVT.

The chain joins TRBV7-9 to TRBJ1-2; the match to TRBD1 covers 9 bases. The V and J ends lost 5 bases and 1 base, in that order; junction bases with no gene match: 5. Germline CDR1 is SEHNR and CDR2 is FQNEAQ (reference sequence). The CDR3 totals 15 residues. The CDR3 loop is CASSPGQGINYGYTF. CDR3 nucleotide sequence: TGTGCCAGCAGCCCTGGACAGGGGATTAACTATGGCTACACCTTC.

The chain links TRBV2 to TRBJ2-6; 7 nucleotides line up with TRBD1. Germline V gene lookup returns CDR1 SNHLY and CDR2 FYNNEI. V lost 6 bases to trimming and J lost 3 bases; unmatched junction nucleotides: 14. The CDR3 runs 18 residues. Written as DNA, the CDR3 is TGTGCCAGCAGGGGAAAAGACAGGGTCGTGGGTGGGGCCAACGTCCTGACTTTC. Its protein product is CASRGKDRVVGGANVLTF.

The gene calls are TRBV29-1 and TRBJ1-2, with D unclear. The CDR3 runs 14 residues. Trimming took off 0 bases at V and 2 bases at J, with 10 bases between the two ends. CDR1 is SQVTM and CDR2 is ANQGSEA in the germline V gene. CDR3 coding DNA: TGCAGCGTTGAAGATCGAAAGGAAAACTATGGCTACACCTTC. The encoded protein is CSVEDRKENYGYTF.

This clonotype was detected only a few times. The rearrangement links TRBV20-1 to TRBJ2-1; D ambiguous. CDR1 is DFQATT and CDR2 is SNEGSKA in the germline V gene (reference sequence). V was shortened by 7 bases and J by 3 bases, with 22 bases between the two germline ends. There are 16 residues in the CDR3. In DNA, the CDR3 is TGCAGTGGAAGAGCCTCCCCGGAGTGGATCTACAATGAGCAGTTCTTC. Protein: CSGRASPEWIYNEQFF.

This clonotype came up a few times. The V call is TRBV12-3 or TRBV12-4, the J call TRBJ2-1; the match to TRBD2 covers 8 bases. The CDR3 is 15 amino acids. Trimming at V came to 6 bases and at J to 0 bases, leaving 4 bases not matched to a gene. CDR3 in DNA: TGTGCCAGCAGGGCGGGACTAGACTCCTACAATGAGCAGTTCTTC. It specifies CASRAGLDSYNEQFF.

In this sample, this clonotype turned up a few times. The rearrangement uses TRBV29-1 and TRBJ2-7; D remains ambiguous. CDR3 length: 14 residues. Germline V gene sequence: CDR1 SQVTM, CDR2 ANQGSEA. The V and J ends lost 6 bases and 6 bases respectively, with 21 bases between them. CDR3 DNA: TGCAGCGTGATTCTTGGGCAAACCCCGGGCGAGCAGTACTTC. Translated: CSVILGQTPGEQYF.

The chain couples TRBV19 to TRBJ1-1; TRBD1 matches 7 bases. The CDR3 runs to 14 residues. Germline V gives CDR1 LNHDA, CDR2 SQIVND (reference sequence). J was trimmed by 5 bases and V by 5 bases; bases with no gene match: 8. CDR3 protein: CASSDRVRGTEAFF. The CDR3 bases are TGTGCCAGTAGTGACAGGGTTAGAGGGACTGAAGCTTTCTTT.

V gene TRBV29-1 combines with J gene TRBJ2-2; D possibly uses TRBD1 or TRBD2 (5 bases each). Looked up from germline, CDR1 is SQVTM and CDR2 is ANQGSEA. CDR3 size: 13 residues. The V end was cut by 4 bases, the J end by 5 bases, with 11 bases between. CDR3 sequence reads: CSVAPGRTGELFF. In nucleotides, the CDR3 is TGCAGCGTTGCGCCGGGGCGAACCGGGGAGCTGTTTTTT.

Only a few counts were recorded for this clonotype. The gene calls are TRBV29-1 and TRBJ1-2; TRBD1 agrees at 7 bases. Germline CDR1 is SQVTM and CDR2 is ANQGSEA. The CDR3 is 18 residues long. V lost 4 bases, J lost 0 bases, and 17 bases stayed unmatched. The CDR3 here is CSVVLHTGTAATNYGYTF. CDR3 sequence (DNA): TGCAGCGTTGTACTGCACACTGGGACAGCTGCTACTAACTATGGCTACACCTTC.

This clonotype came up a few times. The chain couples TRBV5-1 to TRBJ2-7, with TRBD2 matching over 8 bases. In germline, CDR1 is SGHRS, CDR2 YFSETQ. Trimming at V came to 0 bases and at J to 2 bases, leaving 7 bases not matched to a gene. The CDR3 extends over 16 amino acids. CDR3: CASSLGQREKTYEQYF. CDR3 in DNA: TGCGCCAGCAGCTTGGGTCAGCGGGAGAAAACCTACGAGCAGTACTTC.

With regard to this clonotype: At one boundary the junction diverges from the germline segment, which might be a read error. The chain recombines TRBV15 with TRBJ2-7; 7 nucleotides line up with TRBD1. The CDR3 contains 13 residues. Per the germline V gene, CDR1 is LNHNV and CDR2 is YYDKDF (reference sequence). The CDR3 coding sequence is TGTGCCACCAGTAGAGGGACAGACTACGAGCAGTACTTC. It specifies CATSRGTDYEQYF.

This rearrangement joins TRBV3-1 to TRBJ2-2, with 7 bases aligning to TRBD2. V was clipped by 4 bases and J by 6 bases; unmatched bases: 11. Looked up from germline, CDR1 is LGHDT and CDR2 is YNNKEL (reference sequence). This CDR3 is 16 amino acids long. The CDR3 nucleotides read TGTGCCAGCAGCCCACGACTAGCTGTCCCACCCGGGGAGCTGTTTTTT. It yields the protein CASSPRLAVPPGELFF.

This chain links TRBV6-1 with TRBJ1-2; unclear D gene. Germline CDR1 MNHNS, CDR2 SASEGT. With 3 bases removed from V and 4 bases from J, the gap between germline ends came to 9 bases. The length of the CDR3 is 13 residues. The CDR3 reads CASSDGLGYGYTF. The CDR3 nucleotides read TGTGCCAGCAGTGACGGTCTAGGCTATGGCTACACCTTC.

This chain joins TRBV12-3 or TRBV12-4 and TRBJ2-7, with 9 bases matching TRBD2. CDR3 size: 16 residues. V shed 6 bases and J 8 bases; nucleotides not matched to a gene: 17. For the CDR3, the DNA is TGTGCCAGCAGCCCCGCGTTTGGTAGCGGGAGACACCAGCAGTACTTC. Protein: CASSPAFGSGRHQQYF.

This clonotype came up a few times. The rearrangement uses TRBV12-3 or TRBV12-4 and TRBJ1-2, with D hard to call. This CDR3 region has 13 residues. Trimming cost V 6 bases and J 2 bases, with 10 bases left between them. CDR3 protein: CASRSLLNYGYTF. The CDR3, as DNA: TGTGCCAGCAGATCCTTGCTAAACTATGGCTACACCTTC.

J is TRBJ2-2 and V is TRBV15, with D uncertain. Trimming cost V 11 bases and J 4 bases, with 14 bases left between them. This CDR3 has 13 residues. From germline, CDR1 is LNHNV and CDR2 YYDKDF (reference sequence). The DNA for the CDR3 is TGTGCCTCGCTTAGATCGGGCACCGGGGAGCTGTTTTTT. This sequence encodes CASLRSGTGELFF.

This clonotype has a handful of counts. The rearrangement joins TRBV5-1 to TRBJ2-7; 11 positions agree with TRBD2. Germline CDR1 and CDR2: SGHRS and YFSETQ. J lost 3 bases, V lost 4 bases, and 6 bases had no gene match. The CDR3 spans 15 residues. CDR3 sequence: CASSITSGSNYEQYF. CDR3 sequence (DNA): TGCGCCAGCAGCATTACTAGCGGGAGTAACTACGAGCAGTACTTC.